This TCR beta chain was captured by sequencing in a study of graft-versus-host responses after intestinal transplantation. Processing was applied to graft tissue in order to liberate intraepithelial and lamina propria lymphocytes. Clones were read by immunoSEQ multiplex PCR, and TCRdb kept only the in-frame ones, dropping some. The sample records under 2,000 clones, approximately 80% being singletons. Germline V gene data show CDR1 as MGHDK and CDR2 as SYGVNS. The CDR3 runs to 12 residues. The V end lost 10 bases, the J end lost 5 bases, and 15 bases lay between the germline ends. The clonotype originates from a human patient who received an intestinal transplant, so some T cells may come from the graft donor. The J gene is TRBJ2-7, the V gene TRBV25-1, with D perhaps given as TRBD1 or TRBD2 (6 bases each). Sequenced material: ileum tissue, taken about 500 days after transplant. The CDR3 DNA sequence: TGTGCCACCAATGGGGGGCTCCACGAGCAGTACTTC. Translation: CATNGGLHEQYF.